Presented here are 21 T cell receptor beta chains from one specimen sequenced in a study of T cells in localized non-small cell lung cancer. Generated by immunoSEQ multiplex PCR, the TCRdb table keeps only in-frame clones and is missing some. Of around 70,000 clones listed, 70% to 85% are singletons. Here the sequenced sample was peripheral blood, taken before any cancer treatment. The receptors derive from an older female donor with stage I lung adenocarcinoma.

The chain carries TRBV18 and TRBJ2-3, with TRBD2 identical over 8 bases. V shed 0 bases and J 2 bases; nucleotides not matched to a gene: 4. Looked up from germline, CDR1 is KGHSH and CDR2 is LQKENI. The CDR3 runs to 16 residues. The CDR3 region is CASSPPERGSTDTQYF. The CDR3 DNA reads TGTGCCAGCTCACCACCGGAGCGGGGGTCCACAGATACGCAGTATTTT.

V is TRBV5-1 and J is TRBJ2-7; 7 bases line up with TRBD1. There are 15 residues in the CDR3. The V segment lost 4 bases and the J segment 5 bases; nucleotides outside the gene matches: 12. Germline CDR1 SGHRS, CDR2 YFSETQ. CDR3: CASSESPRQGNEQYF. The CDR3 DNA sequence: TGCGCCAGCAGCGAGAGCCCCCGACAGGGAAACGAGCAGTACTTC.

The CDR3 DNA follows: TGTGCCAGTATTCATCGGGGGGGTTTGAACACTGAAGCTTTCTTT. It encodes CASIHRGGLNTEAFF. V gene TRBV19 combines with J gene TRBJ1-1; maybe TRBD1 (5 bases). Trimming removed 7 bases from V and 0 bases from J, with 15 bases in between. There are 15 residues in the CDR3. Germline CDR1 LNHDA, CDR2 SQIVND (reference sequence).

This rearrangement joins TRBV28 to TRBJ1-2; TRBD1 might be the D (5 bases). V lost 4 bases and J lost 4, with 10 bases in between. There are 13 residues in the CDR3. Germline V gives CDR1 MDHEN, CDR2 SYDVKM. The chain's CDR3 is CASSYSGGYGYTF. Written as DNA, the CDR3 is TGTGCCAGCAGTTACTCGGGGGGCTATGGCTACACCTTC.

This clone was recorded once. The V gene is TRBV29-1, the J gene TRBJ1-5; D is unclear. This CDR3 contains 12 residues. The ends were cut back, 4 bases at V and 9 bases at J, with 13 bases in the middle. Germline V gene sequence: CDR1 SQVTM, CDR2 ANQGSEA. The CDR3 sequence: CSVGVRARPQHF. CDR3 in DNA: TGCAGCGTTGGAGTCAGAGCCCGGCCCCAGCATTTT. Filled out from reference TRBV29-1 and TRBJ1-5, the complete variable domain reads SAVISQKPSRDICQRGTSLTIQCQVDSQVTMMFWYRQQPGQSLTLIATANQGSEATYESGFVIDKFPISRPNLTFSTLTVSNMSPEDSSIYLCSVGVRARPQHFGDGTRLSIL.

This chain uses TRBV5-6 with TRBJ1-3, with 8 bases identical to TRBD1. Germline CDR1 reads SGHDT; CDR2 reads YYEEEE. This CDR3 comprises 15 residues. V lost 1 base and J lost 8; bases outside the gene matches: 8. The CDR3 region has the DNA TGTGCCAGCAGCTTGAGGACAGGGAATGAGTACACCATATATTTT. This translates into CASSLRTGNEYTIYF. Filled out from reference TRBV5-6 and TRBJ1-3, the complete variable domain reads DAGVTQSPTHLIKTRGQQVTLRCSPKSGHDTVSWYQQALGQGPQFIFQYYEEEERQRGNFPDRFSGHQFPNYSSELNVNALLLGDSALYLCASSLRTGNEYTIYFGEGSWLTVV.

This chain uses TRBV6-5 with TRBJ1-5, with TRBD1 as a possible D gene (6 bases). Germline-derived CDR1 and CDR2 are MNHEY and SVGAGI. This CDR3 has 14 amino acids. The V end was cut by 2 bases, the J end by 9 bases, with 14 bases between. The CDR3 sequence: CASSYRDTDRPQHF. CDR3 nucleotide sequence: TGTGCCAGCAGTTACCGGGACACCGATCGGCCCCAGCATTTT.

V gene TRBV19 combines with J gene TRBJ1-1, with D tentatively TRBD1 (5 bases). With 4 bases removed from V and 10 bases from J, the gap between germline ends came to 13 bases. Germline V lookup: CDR1 LNHDA, CDR2 SQIVND (reference sequence). There are 12 residues in the CDR3. This chain's CDR3 is CASSRDSMGAFF. CDR3 nucleotides: TGTGCCAGTAGTAGGGACTCCATGGGAGCTTTCTTT.

V is TRBV5-1 and J is TRBJ1-1; 9 bases are shared with TRBD1. The CDR3 is 15 residues long. Unmatched junction bases numbered 0, after V lost 0 bases and J lost 0 bases. Germline CDR1 and CDR2: SGHRS and YFSETQ. DNA of the CDR3: TGCGCCAGCAGCTTGGGGACAGGGGTGAACACTGAAGCTTTCTTT. Protein sequence: CASSLGTGVNTEAFF.

The gene calls are TRBV9 and TRBJ1-1; D is uncertain. CDR3 length equals 14 residues. V shed 0 bases and J shed 0 bases, with 6 bases lying between them. Germline V gives CDR1 SGDLS, CDR2 YYNGEE. The CDR3 nucleotides are TGTGCCAGCAGCGTAGCGTCGGTGAACACTGAAGCTTTCTTT. This sequence encodes CASSVASVNTEAFF.

This chain connects TRBV14 to TRBJ2-2; 8 bases map to TRBD1. CDR3 length: 15 residues. V was pared by 3 bases and J by 4 bases, with 4 bases of the junction left unmatched. Germline V CDR1 and CDR2: SGHDN, FVKESK. DNA for the CDR3: TGTGCCAGCAGCCATTGGACAGGGACCACCGGGGAGCTGTTTTTT. This gives the protein CASSHWTGTTGELFF.

CDR3 residues: CASSLVAGRSVEQFF. DNA of the CDR3: TGTGCCAGCAGCTTAGTGGCGGGTCGATCCGTTGAGCAGTTCTTC. The chain joins TRBV7-2 to TRBJ2-1; weak D call: TRBD2 (5 bases). The V end lost 1 base, the J end lost 9 bases, and 16 bases lay between the germline ends. The CDR3 consists of 15 residues. Germline loops: CDR1 SGHTA, CDR2 FQGNSA.

The chain combines TRBV10-3 with TRBJ2-7, with a tentative D call TRBD2 (5 bases). The CDR3 has 12 residues. Trimming stripped 2 bases from V and 3 bases from J, with 5 bases between. Looked up from germline, CDR1 is ENHRY and CDR2 is SYGVKD. The CDR3 DNA follows: TGTGCCATCAGTGAGCGGGGCTACGAGCAGTACTTC. Residues: CAISERGYEQYF.

This rearrangement joins TRBV6-5 to TRBJ1-1, with 12 positions matching TRBD1. Germline V gene lookup returns CDR1 MNHEY and CDR2 SVGAGI. The CDR3 is 13 amino acids. V lost 6 bases to trimming and J lost 11 bases; unmatched junction nucleotides: 7. This CDR3 is CASRRDRGLAAFF. CDR3 nucleotide sequence: TGTGCCAGCAGGCGGGACAGGGGGCTGGCTGCTTTCTTT.

The V call is TRBV27, the J call TRBJ2-1, with D tentatively TRBD2 (7 bases). V was trimmed by 3 bases and J by 4 bases, leaving 16 bases between them. Germline V gene lookup returns CDR1 MNHEY and CDR2 SMNVEV (reference sequence). This CDR3 has 16 amino acids. CDR3 coding DNA: TGTGCCAGCAGTTTTGGGAGGGGGGGAATTTACAATGAGCAGTTCTTC. Amino acid sequence: CASSFGRGGIYNEQFF.

The chain combines TRBV18 with TRBJ2-7, with 8 positions matching TRBD2. Unmatched junction bases numbered 2, after V lost 3 bases and J lost 1 base. The CDR3 has 14 residues. Per the germline V gene, CDR1 is KGHSH and CDR2 is LQKENI. The CDR3 DNA is TGTGCCAGCTCACCTCGGGAGGGGTCCTACGAGCAGTACTTC. It specifies CASSPREGSYEQYF.

This clone was counted a single time. One end of the junction is discordant with germline, which a read error may explain. In nucleotides, the CDR3 is TGTGCCAACAGCTTAAGATGGGGAGTCAACACTGAAGCTTTCTTT. This sequence encodes CANSLRWGVNTEAFF. This chain links TRBV7-8 with TRBJ1-1, with D hard to call. Per germline, CDR1 SGHVS and CDR2 FQNEAQ. This CDR3 comprises 15 residues.

The chain carries TRBV7-2 and TRBJ2-1, with 11 bases identical to TRBD2. Germline V lookup: CDR1 SGHTA, CDR2 FQGNSA. The CDR3 is made up of 15 amino acids. Trimming cost V 5 bases and J 5 bases; bases outside gene matches: 5. The CDR3 DNA follows: TGTGCCAGCAGCCAAAGACTAGCGGGGAACAATGAGCAGTTCTTC. Amino acids: CASSQRLAGNNEQFF.

The chain recombines TRBV7-2 with TRBJ1-1; possible D gene TRBD1, 6 bases. Germline CDR1 and CDR2: SGHTA and FQGNSA. This CDR3 has 16 residues. V shed 6 bases and J shed 4 bases, with 21 bases lying between them. The DNA for the CDR3 is TGTGCCAGCAGTGGGGGGGCTATTCTATCGGGCACTGAAGCTTTCTTT. The encoded protein is CASSGGAILSGTEAFF. Variable domain in full (rest from reference TRBV7-2 and TRBJ1-1): GAGVSQSPSNKVTEKGKDVELRCDPISGHTALYWYRQSLGQGLEFLIYFQGNSAPDKSGLPSDRFSAERTGGSVSTLTIQRTQQEDSAVYLCASSGGAILSGTEAFFGQGTRLTVV.

This chain connects TRBV7-9 to TRBJ1-2, with D perhaps TRBD1 (5 bases). Germline V gene sequence: CDR1 SEHNR, CDR2 FQNEAQ (reference sequence). CDR3 size: 12 residues. V was shortened by 5 bases and J by 6 bases, with 10 bases between the two germline ends. DNA of the CDR3: TGTGCCAGCAGCCCAGACAGTGATGGCTACACCTTC. This sequence encodes CASSPDSDGYTF.

The V and J genes are TRBV6-1 and TRBJ1-1; D is uncertain. The length of the CDR3 is 13 residues. Germline V gene lookup returns CDR1 MNHNS and CDR2 SASEGT. V was pared by 4 bases and J by 1 base, with 7 bases between. The DNA of the CDR3 is TGTGCCAGCAGTGCCGGACCGAACACTGAAGCTTTCTTT. It codes for CASSAGPNTEAFF.